Detailed here is one TCR beta chain. The data stem from a study of T cells in localized non-small cell lung cancer. TCRdb keeps only in-frame clones here, not all; method: immunoSEQ multiplex PCR. The sample shows roughly 70,000 clones, about 86% of them seen only once. Per germline, CDR1 SGHNT and CDR2 YYREEE (reference sequence). Between the trimmed V and J ends, which lost 4 bases and 8 bases, there was a span of 9 bases. The CDR3 sequence is 12 residues long. The source was peripheral blood, collected before any cancer treatment. The source is a male donor aged 60 or over with stage III squamous cell lung carcinoma. V and J are TRBV5-4 and TRBJ1-4, with D unclear. CDR3 sequence reads: CASSAKGEKLFF. The CDR3 region has the DNA TGTGCCAGCAGCGCCAAGGGAGAAAAACTGTTTTTT.